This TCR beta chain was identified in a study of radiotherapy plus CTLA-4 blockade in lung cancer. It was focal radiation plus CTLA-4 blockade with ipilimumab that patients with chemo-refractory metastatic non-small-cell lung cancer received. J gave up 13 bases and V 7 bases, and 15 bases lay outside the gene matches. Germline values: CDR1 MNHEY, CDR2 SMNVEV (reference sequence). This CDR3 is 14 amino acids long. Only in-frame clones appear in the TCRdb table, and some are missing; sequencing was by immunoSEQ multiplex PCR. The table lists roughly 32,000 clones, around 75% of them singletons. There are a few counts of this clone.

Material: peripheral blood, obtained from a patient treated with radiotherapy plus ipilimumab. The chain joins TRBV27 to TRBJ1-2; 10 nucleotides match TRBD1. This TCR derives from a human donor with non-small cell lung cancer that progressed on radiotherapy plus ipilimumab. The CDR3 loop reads CASTPGQGNLGFTF. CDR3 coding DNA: TGTGCCAGCACCCCGGGACAGGGGAATTTGGGTTTCACCTTC.